A single sample is the source of the 13 T cell receptor beta chains below, sequenced in a study of blood T cell repertoires in COVID-19. Using immunoSEQ multiplex PCR, the repertoire was profiled, and TCRdb retains in-frame clones only, with some absent. The table lists some 530,000 clones, roughly nine tenths of them singletons. Sequences were obtained from PBMCs or T cells enriched from blood (not recorded which). All receptors derive from a woman aged 55-69 years who had recovered from COVID-19.

This rearrangement joins TRBV10-3 to TRBJ1-2; TRBD1 matches 9 bases. The CDR3 extends over 16 amino acids. The ends lost 6 bases at V and 4 bases at J; junction bases unmatched: 12. CDR1 and CDR2 from the germline V gene are ENHRY and SYGVKD. CDR3 sequence: CAIRTGGAGHPYGYTF. The CDR3 region has the DNA TGTGCCATCAGAACAGGGGGCGCTGGCCATCCCTATGGCTACACCTTC.

The V call is TRBV28, the J call TRBJ1-6; the D is unclear. CDR3 size: 12 residues. Germline loops: CDR1 MDHEN, CDR2 SYDVKM. Trimming left V 6 bases short and J 11 bases short, with 11 bases between. CDR3 amino acids: CASRVPMTPLHF. The CDR3 DNA is TGTGCCAGCAGGGTCCCTATGACACCCCTCCACTTT.

The genes are TRBV14 and TRBJ2-5; no definite D call. This CDR3 is built from 13 residues. Germline V lookup: CDR1 SGHDN, CDR2 FVKESK. V shed 4 bases and J shed 7 bases, with 13 bases lying between them. The CDR3 DNA reads as TGTGCCAGCAGCCGAGGCAGAGTGGCGACCCAGTACTTC. This translates into CASSRGRVATQYF.

The sample holds a few counts of this clone. CDR3 region: CASSLTGPGNTIYF. CDR3 nucleotide sequence: TGTGCCAGCAGCCTTACAGGGCCTGGAAACACCATATATTTT. J is TRBJ1-3 and V is TRBV3-1 (or the pseudogene TRBV3-2); TRBD1 is a possible D gene (6 bases). From germline, CDR1 is LGHDT and CDR2 YNNKEL (reference sequence). The CDR3 has 14 residues. V was pared by 4 bases and J by 2 bases, with 9 bases between.

The chain has TRBV7-2 and TRBJ2-5, with 8 positions matching TRBD2. CDR1 is SGHTA, CDR2 FQGNSA, per germline. This CDR3 contains 15 residues. V gave up 1 base and J gave up 5 bases; unmatched junction bases: 6. The CDR3 DNA follows: TGTGCCAGCAGCTTAGGGCTAGCGGGTTGGGAGACCCAGTACTTC. Its translation: CASSLGLAGWETQYF.

This chain's CDR3 is CASSFWDRGLAYEQYF. DNA for the CDR3: TGTGCCAGCAGTTTTTGGGACAGGGGCCTCGCCTACGAGCAGTACTTC. This sequence joins TRBV27 and TRBJ2-7, with 10 bases aligning to TRBD1. The CDR3 sequence is 16 residues long. Germline V lookup: CDR1 MNHEY, CDR2 SMNVEV (reference sequence). J lost 2 bases, V lost 3 bases, and 7 bases had no gene match.

As concerns this clone: Other DNA sequences in the same sample also yield this CDR3. The chain has TRBV12-3 or TRBV12-4 and TRBJ1-5; D remains unclear. V was clipped by 2 bases and J by 2 bases, with 4 bases between them. This CDR3 contains 13 residues. The CDR3 loop reads CASSLSGNQPQHF. CDR3 sequence (DNA): TGTGCCAGCAGTTTATCCGGCAATCAGCCCCAGCATTTT.

The CDR3 nucleotides are TGCGCCAGCAGCCCGACTGGGACTAGCGGGGTGTCGTTGCAGTATTTT. This translates into CASSPTGTSGVSLQYF. This sequence joins TRBV5-1 and TRBJ2-3, with 13 positions matching TRBD2. In germline, CDR1 is SGHRS, CDR2 YFSETQ. The V gene end was trimmed by 4 bases and the J gene end by 11 bases; junction bases not matched to a gene: 13. The CDR3 consists of 16 residues.

Of note for this clone: Other DNA sequences in this specimen translate into the identical CDR3. The V gene is TRBV18, the J gene TRBJ2-7; the match to TRBD1 covers 8 bases. CDR1 and CDR2 (germline): KGHSH, LQKENI. V shed 4 bases, J shed 2 bases, and the junction held 4 bases outside the gene matches. The CDR3 sequence is 14 residues long. The CDR3: CASSLGTGPYEQYF. CDR3 sequence (DNA): TGTGCCAGCTCACTAGGGACAGGACCCTACGAGCAGTACTTC.

This clone was seen a handful of times. V is TRBV6-2 or TRBV6-3 and J is TRBJ1-1; the match to TRBD1 covers 9 bases. Per germline, CDR1 MNHEY and CDR2 SVGEGT. The CDR3 runs 15 residues. The V and J ends lost 5 bases and 8 bases, in that order; junction bases with no gene match: 12. Here the CDR3 DNA reads TGTGCCAGCAGTCACCCGGATAGGACAGGGGCCGAAGCTTTCTTT. Protein sequence: CASSHPDRTGAEAFF.

The chain's CDR3 is CASSQTPRGDEQFF. CDR3 bases: TGCGCCAGCAGCCAAACTCCCAGGGGCGATGAGCAGTTCTTC. The gene calls are TRBV4-1 and TRBJ2-1; weak D call: TRBD1 (6 bases). The V end was cut by 2 bases, the J end by 8 bases, with 13 bases between. The CDR3 is 14 residues long. Germline V lookup: CDR1 MGHRA, CDR2 YSYEKL.

As DNA, the CDR3 is TGTGCCACCAGCTATGGACAGGGACTCAACTATGGCTACACCTTC. It translates to CATSYGQGLNYGYTF. This sequence joins TRBV24-1 and TRBJ1-2; 8 nucleotides agree with TRBD1. V lost 7 bases and J lost 2; bases outside the gene matches: 8. The length of the CDR3 is 15 residues. Germline CDR1 and CDR2: KGHDR and SFDVKD.

V and J are TRBV13 and TRBJ1-6; possible D gene TRBD1, 6 bases. Trimming left V 5 bases short and J 10 bases short, with 12 bases between. The CDR3 totals 13 residues. Germline loops: CDR1 PRHDT, CDR2 FYEKMQ (reference sequence). CDR3 sequence: CASSQQGGSPLHF. The CDR3 DNA sequence: TGTGCCAGCAGCCAACAGGGTGGGTCACCCCTCCACTTT.